These 5 T cell receptor beta chains came from one sample sequenced in a study of post-analysis software for immune sequencing data. Every TCR beta cDNA library bore unique molecular identifiers. TCRdb re-called the PCR reads through MiXCR, storing one row per CDR3 protein. This sample yields approximately 730,000 distinct CDR3 sequences, of which about 45% are seen a single time; just under 5% belongs to the top ten. Study-wide findings and caveats: Controls showed lower frequencies than patients for roughly five TRBV segments, and TRBV5-6, TRBV5-1 and TRBV20-1 were among these.

No cognate antigen is known for these TCRs. Sequenced: blood. The origin of the receptors is a girl between 10 and 17 years old with multiple sclerosis.

In this sample, this clonotype turned up a few times. This chain uses TRBV7-9 with TRBJ1-2, with D uncertain. The CDR3 is 12 amino acids. V was trimmed by 6 bases and J by 7 bases, leaving 12 bases between them. Germline CDR1 is SEHNR and CDR2 is FQNEAQ (reference sequence). The CDR3, as DNA: TGTGCCAGCAGTTCAAATCGGGGTGGCTACACCTTC. Encoded protein: CASSSNRGGYTF. The whole variable domain, filled in from reference TRBV7-9 and TRBJ1-2, reads DTGVSQNPRHKITKRGQNVTFRCDPISEHNRLYWYRQTLGQGPEFLTYFQNEAQLEKSRLLSDRFSAERPKGSFSTLEIQRTEQGDSAMYLCASSSNRGGYTFGSGTRLTVV.

This rearrangement joins TRBV6-5 to TRBJ1-5; D is unresolved. This CDR3 spans 12 amino acids. The germline CDR1 and CDR2 sequences are MNHEY and SVGAGI. V was cut by 8 bases and J by 5 bases, with 10 bases left in between. CDR3 coding DNA: TGTGCCAGCGGGCGCGACGATCAGCCCCAGCATTTT. Its translation is CASGRDDQPQHF.

V gene TRBV20-1 combines with J gene TRBJ2-1; D perhaps matches TRBD2 (6 bases). The germline gives CDR1 DFQATT, CDR2 SNEGSKA (reference sequence). The CDR3 loop spans 13 amino acids. The ends were cut back, 3 bases at V and 3 bases at J, with 9 bases in the middle. Here the CDR3 reads CSASTSNYNEQFF. CDR3 DNA: TGCAGTGCTAGTACTAGCAACTACAATGAGCAGTTCTTC.

The chain couples TRBV20-1 to TRBJ2-7; D remains unclear. The CDR3 length is 13 residues. Germline V CDR1 and CDR2: DFQATT, SNEGSKA (reference sequence). V was clipped by 6 bases and J by 4 bases, with 16 bases between them. The CDR3 spells CSAPLRPGYEQYF. Written as DNA, the CDR3 is TGCAGTGCACCACTCAGGCCCGGTTACGAGCAGTACTTC.

This clonotype was counted only a few times. CDR3 DNA: TGTGCCAGCAGCACAGGGACAGGGGATGAGCAGTTCTTC. This encodes CASSTGTGDEQFF. The J gene is TRBJ2-1, the V gene TRBV7-2, with 10 bases identical to TRBD1. The CDR3 runs to 13 residues. The germline gives CDR1 SGHTA, CDR2 FQGNSA. The V and J ends lost 5 bases and 8 bases, in that order; junction bases with no gene match: 3. The whole variable domain, filled in from reference TRBV7-2 and TRBJ2-1, reads GAGVSQSPSNKVTEKGKDVELRCDPISGHTALYWYRQSLGQGLEFLIYFQGNSAPDKSGLPSDRFSAERTGGSVSTLTIQRTQQEDSAVYLCASSTGTGDEQFFGPGTRLTVL.